This section outlines one T cell receptor (beta chain) sequence together with its context. Its antigen is not known. Donors each had at least one pre-ART PBMC sample and at least two post-ART ones. The entry originates in a study of long-term antiretroviral therapy in people with HIV. Turning to the study itself: Samples collected earliest predate the 2015 immediate-ART recommendation by about a decade.

Survey-level resolution applied to immunoSEQ assay v3.0. TCRdb's copy holds only in-frame clones and misses some; the assay was immunoSEQ multiplex PCR. The profile shows around 19,000 clones, about 81% of them singletons. With 1 base clipped from V and 4 bases from J, the junction kept 11 bases outside the gene matches. Germline lookup yields CDR1 LGHNA and CDR2 YNFKEQ. The CDR3 totals 17 residues. Study-wide results and limits: Those clones which expanded before ART made up the dominant part of the repertoire at all time points. Repertoires with HIV possessed tighter CDR3 length spans than those of controls.

The sample in question was unsorted PBMCs, obtained 0.3 years before starting antiretroviral therapy. The sequence derives from a man in his forties or fifties with HIV. The chain employs TRBV4-2 and TRBJ2-7; TRBD2 aligns across 9 bases. The CDR3 sequence: CASSQAQRGLAEYEQYF. As DNA, the CDR3 is TGTGCCAGCAGCCAAGCCCAAAGGGGACTAGCAGAATACGAGCAGTACTTC.